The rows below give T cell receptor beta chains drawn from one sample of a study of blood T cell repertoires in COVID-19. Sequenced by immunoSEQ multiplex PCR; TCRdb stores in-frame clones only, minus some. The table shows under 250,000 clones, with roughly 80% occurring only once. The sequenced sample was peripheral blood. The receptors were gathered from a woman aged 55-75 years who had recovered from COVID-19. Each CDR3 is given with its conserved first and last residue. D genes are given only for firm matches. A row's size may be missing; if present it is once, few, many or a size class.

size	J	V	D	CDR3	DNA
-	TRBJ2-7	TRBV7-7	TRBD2	CASSPRLGPAGSYEQYF	TGTGCTAGCAGCCCCAGATTGGGGCCAGCGGGGAGCTACGAGCAGTACTTC
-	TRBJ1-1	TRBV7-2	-	CASSMDTDLEAFF	TGTGCCAGCAGCATGGACACGGACCTTGAAGCTTTCTTT
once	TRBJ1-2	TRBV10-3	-	CAISESPGGIRGYTF	TGTGCCATCAGTGAGTCGCCCGGGGGTATTCGTGGCTACACCTTC
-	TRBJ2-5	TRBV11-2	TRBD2	CASSLDSRLAGPGETQYF	TGTGCCAGCAGCTTAGATTCCCGTCTAGCGGGGCCTGGGGAGACCCAGTACTTC
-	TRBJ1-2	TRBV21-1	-	CASSKGGRETDYGYTF	TGTGCCAGCAGCAAAGGAGGACGGGAGACTGACTATGGCTACACCTTC
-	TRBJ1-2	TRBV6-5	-	CASVRLFYGYTF	TGTGCCAGCGTCAGGCTCTTCTATGGCTACACCTTC
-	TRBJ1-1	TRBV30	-	CAWSATMNTEAFF	TGTGCCTGGAGTGCTACCATGAACACTGAAGCTTTCTTT
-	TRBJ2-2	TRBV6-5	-	CASSQRGGELFF	TGTGCCAGCAGCCAACGAGGCGGGGAGCTGTTTTTT
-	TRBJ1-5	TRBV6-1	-	CASSDGYSNQPQHF	TGTGCCAGCAGTGACGGGTATAGCAATCAGCCCCAGCATTTT
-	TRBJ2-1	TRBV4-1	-	CASSQGNLRSYNEQFF	TGCGCCAGCAGCCAAGGAAATCTACGTTCCTACAATGAGCAGTTCTTC
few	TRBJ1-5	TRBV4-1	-	CASSVQVMDQPQHF	TGCGCCAGCAGCGTACAGGTAATGGATCAGCCCCAGCATTTT
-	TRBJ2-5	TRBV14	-	CASSTGRQETQYF	TGTGCCAGCTCAACGGGGAGGCAAGAGACCCAGTACTTC
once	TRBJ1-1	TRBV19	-	CASSSGAVRHTEAFF	TGTGCCAGTAGTTCGGGTGCAGTCCGTCACACTGAAGCTTTCTTT
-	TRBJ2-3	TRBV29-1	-	CSVELGARSDTQYF	TGCAGCGTTGAACTGGGGGCGAGGTCAGATACGCAGTATTTT
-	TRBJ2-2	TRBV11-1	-	CASSLEQGNTGELFF	TGTGCCAGCAGCTTAGAACAGGGGAACACCGGGGAGCTGTTTTTT
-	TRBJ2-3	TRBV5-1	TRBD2	CASSLDSGGDTQYF	TGCGCCAGCAGCTTGGATAGCGGGGGCGATACGCAGTATTTT
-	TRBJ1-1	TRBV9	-	CASSVEAVNTEAFF	TGTGCCAGCAGCGTAGAAGCCGTAAACACTGAAGCTTTCTTT
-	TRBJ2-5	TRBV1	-	CTSSHAGDRVVRETQYF	TGCACCAGCAGCCACGCCGGGGACAGGGTGGTGAGAGAGACCCAGTACTTC
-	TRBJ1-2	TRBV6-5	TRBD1	CASSYEGTGSFYGYTF	TGTGCCAGCAGTTACGAGGGGACAGGGTCGTTCTATGGCTACACCTTC
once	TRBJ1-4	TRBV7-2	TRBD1	CASSQDRVREKLFF	TGTGCCAGCAGCCAAGACAGGGTGCGGGAAAAACTGTTTTTT
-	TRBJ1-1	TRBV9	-	CASSVYGTPNTEAFF	TGTGCCAGCAGCGTATATGGGACACCGAACACTGAAGCTTTCTTT
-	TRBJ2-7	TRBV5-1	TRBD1	CASSPSEGTGMSDEQYF	TGCGCCAGCAGCCCGTCGGAAGGGACAGGGATGTCCGACGAGCAGTACTTC
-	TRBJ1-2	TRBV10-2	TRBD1	CASSESPDRVSGYTF	TGCGCCAGCAGTGAGTCGCCGGACAGGGTTTCGGGCTACACCTTC
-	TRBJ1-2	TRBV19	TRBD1	CASSIGGTDHGYTF	TGTGCCAGTAGTATAGGTGGGACAGACCATGGCTACACCTTC
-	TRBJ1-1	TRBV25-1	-	CASSMGLNTEAFF	TGTGCCAGCAGTATGGGGCTTAACACTGAAGCTTTCTTT
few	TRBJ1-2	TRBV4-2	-	CASTPDGGRNYGYTF	TGTGCCAGCACCCCGGATGGGGGCAGAAACTATGGCTACACCTTC
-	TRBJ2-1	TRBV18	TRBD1	CASSDRGRNEQFF	TGTGCCAGCTCGGACAGGGGAAGGAATGAGCAGTTCTTC
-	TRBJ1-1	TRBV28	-	CASSLFGNTEAFF	TGTGCCAGCAGTTTATTCGGGAACACTGAAGCTTTCTTT
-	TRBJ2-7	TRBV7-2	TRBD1	CASSFDRGRSYEQYF	TGTGCCAGCAGCTTCGACAGGGGGCGTTCCTACGAGCAGTACTTC
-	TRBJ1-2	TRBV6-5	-	CASSQGSHGYTF	TGTGCCAGCAGTCAGGGTTCTCATGGCTACACCTTC
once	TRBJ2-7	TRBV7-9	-	CASSLGSTYEQYF	TGTGCCAGCAGCTTAGGGTCTACCTACGAGCAGTACTTC
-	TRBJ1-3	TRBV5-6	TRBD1	CASSRDRVSGNTIYF	TGTGCCAGCAGCCGGGACAGGGTTTCTGGAAACACCATATATTTT
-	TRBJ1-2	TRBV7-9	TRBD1	CASSLQGGSVGYTF	TGTGCCAGCAGCCTCCAGGGGGGATCGGTTGGCTACACCTTC
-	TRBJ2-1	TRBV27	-	CASSSSTGPSYNEQFF	TGTGCCAGCAGTTCCTCCACAGGGCCTTCCTACAATGAGCAGTTCTTC
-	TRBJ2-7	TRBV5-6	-	CASSGGTFSYEQYF	TGTGCCAGCAGCGGGGGGACGTTCTCCTACGAGCAGTACTTC
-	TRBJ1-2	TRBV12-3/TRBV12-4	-	CASSLVGYGYTF	TGTGCCAGCAGTTTAGTCGGCTATGGCTACACCTTC
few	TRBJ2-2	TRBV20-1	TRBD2	CSASSPGGDGELFF	TGCAGTGCTAGTTCCCCGGGAGGGGACGGGGAGCTGTTTTTT
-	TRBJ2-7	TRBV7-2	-	CASSLGGGENEQYF	TGTGCCAGCAGCTTAGGCGGGGGCGAGAACGAGCAGTACTTC
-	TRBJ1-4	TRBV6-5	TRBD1	CASSRQGPNEKLFF	TGTGCCAGCAGCCGACAGGGTCCTAATGAAAAACTGTTTTTT
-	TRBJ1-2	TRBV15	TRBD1	CATSRDRQGTGYTF	TGTGCCACCAGCAGAGACCGACAGGGGACTGGCTACACCTTC
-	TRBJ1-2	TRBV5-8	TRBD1	CASSQEQGYYGYTF	TGTGCCAGCAGCCAAGAACAGGGGTACTATGGCTACACCTTC
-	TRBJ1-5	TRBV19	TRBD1	CASSFDRGQDQPQHF	TGTGCCAGTAGTTTCGACAGGGGGCAGGATCAGCCCCAGCATTTT
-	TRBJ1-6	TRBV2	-	CASSEALSNSPLHF	TGTGCCAGCAGTGAAGCGCTCAGTAATTCACCCCTCCACTTT
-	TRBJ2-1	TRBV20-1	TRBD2	CSASRLAGSYNEQFF	TGCAGTGCTAGTCGCTTAGCGGGGTCATACAATGAGCAGTTCTTC
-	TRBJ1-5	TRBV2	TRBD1	CASSGTGDQPQHF	TGTGCCAGCAGTGGGACAGGGGATCAGCCCCAGCATTTT
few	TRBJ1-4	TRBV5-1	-	CASSRTANEKLFF	TGCGCCAGCAGCAGGACAGCTAATGAAAAACTGTTTTTT
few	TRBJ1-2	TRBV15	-	CATSRDQFGYTF	TGTGCCACCAGCAGAGATCAGTTCGGCTACACCTTC
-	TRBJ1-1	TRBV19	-	CASSIDWGISEAFF	TGTGCCAGTAGTATAGATTGGGGCATCTCTGAAGCTTTCTTT
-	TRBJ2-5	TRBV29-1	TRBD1	CSAGQPQETQYF	TGCAGCGCGGGACAGCCCCAAGAGACCCAGTACTTC
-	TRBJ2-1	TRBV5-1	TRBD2	CASSLYGTSGGAYEQFF	TGCGCCAGCAGCCTATACGGGACTAGCGGGGGGGCCTATGAGCAGTTCTTC
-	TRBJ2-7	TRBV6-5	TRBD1	CASSQGVTAYEQYF	TGTGCCAGCAGCCAGGGGGTGACTGCCTACGAGCAGTACTTC
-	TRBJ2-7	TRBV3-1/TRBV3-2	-	CASSSPGLREQYF	TGTGCCAGCAGCAGTCCAGGGTTGAGGGAGCAGTACTTC
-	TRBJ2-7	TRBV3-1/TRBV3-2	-	CASSQGSSYEQYF	TGTGCCAGCAGCCAGGGGAGCTCCTACGAGCAGTACTTC
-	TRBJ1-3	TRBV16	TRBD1	CASSLGQGDGNTIYF	TGTGCCAGCAGCCTCGGACAGGGTGATGGAAACACCATATATTTT
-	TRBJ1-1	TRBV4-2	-	CASSQAQGNTEAFF	TGTGCCAGCAGCCAAGCCCAGGGTAACACTGAAGCTTTCTTT
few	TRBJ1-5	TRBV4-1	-	CASSQEFSANQPQHF	TGCGCCAGCAGCCAAGAGTTTAGTGCGAATCAGCCCCAGCATTTT
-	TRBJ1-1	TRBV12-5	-	CAGRREGNTEAFF	TGTGCTGGACGCAGGGAGGGGAACACTGAAGCTTTCTTT
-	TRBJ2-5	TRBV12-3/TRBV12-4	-	CASSLFDQATQYF	TGTGCCAGCAGTTTGTTTGATCAAGCGACCCAGTACTTC
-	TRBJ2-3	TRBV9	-	CASSVGGRSTDTQYF	TGTGCCAGCAGCGTAGGGGGCCGAAGCACAGATACGCAGTATTTT